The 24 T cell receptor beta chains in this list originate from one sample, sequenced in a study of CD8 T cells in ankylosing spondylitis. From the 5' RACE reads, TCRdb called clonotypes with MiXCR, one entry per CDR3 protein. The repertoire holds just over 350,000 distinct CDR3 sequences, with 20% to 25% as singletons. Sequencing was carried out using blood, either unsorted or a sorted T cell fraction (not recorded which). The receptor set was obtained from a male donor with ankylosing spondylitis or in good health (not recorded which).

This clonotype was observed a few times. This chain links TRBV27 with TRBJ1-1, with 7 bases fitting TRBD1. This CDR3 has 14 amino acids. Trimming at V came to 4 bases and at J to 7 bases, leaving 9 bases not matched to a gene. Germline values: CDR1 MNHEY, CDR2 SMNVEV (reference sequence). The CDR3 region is CASSSEQGTIEAFF. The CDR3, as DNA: TGTGCCAGCAGTTCAGAACAGGGGACTATTGAAGCTTTCTTT.

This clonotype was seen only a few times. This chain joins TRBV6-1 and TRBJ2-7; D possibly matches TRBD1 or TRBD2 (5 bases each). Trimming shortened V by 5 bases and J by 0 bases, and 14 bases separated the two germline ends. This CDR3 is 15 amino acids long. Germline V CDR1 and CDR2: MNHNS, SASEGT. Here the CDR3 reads CASSPGTLSSYEQYF. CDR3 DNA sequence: TGTGCCAGCAGTCCCGGGACGTTGAGCTCCTACGAGCAGTACTTC.

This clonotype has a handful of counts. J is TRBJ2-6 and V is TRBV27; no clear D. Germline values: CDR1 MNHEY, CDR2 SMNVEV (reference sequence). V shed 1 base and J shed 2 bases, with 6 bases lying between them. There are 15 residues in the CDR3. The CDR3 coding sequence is TGTGCCAGCAGTTTATTGGACCCTGGGGCCAACGTCCTGACTTTC. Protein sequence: CASSLLDPGANVLTF.

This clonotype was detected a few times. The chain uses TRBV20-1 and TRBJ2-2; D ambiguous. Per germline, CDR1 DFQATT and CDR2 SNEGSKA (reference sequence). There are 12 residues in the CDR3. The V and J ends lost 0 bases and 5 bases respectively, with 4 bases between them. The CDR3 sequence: CSAREWTGELFF. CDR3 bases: TGCAGTGCTAGAGAGTGGACCGGGGAGCTGTTTTTT.

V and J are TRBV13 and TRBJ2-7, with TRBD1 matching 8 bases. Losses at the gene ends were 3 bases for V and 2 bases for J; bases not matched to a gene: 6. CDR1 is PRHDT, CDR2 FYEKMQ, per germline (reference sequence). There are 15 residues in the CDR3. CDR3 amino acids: CASSLGTGHTYEQYF. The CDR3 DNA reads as TGTGCCAGCAGCTTGGGGACAGGCCATACCTACGAGCAGTACTTC.

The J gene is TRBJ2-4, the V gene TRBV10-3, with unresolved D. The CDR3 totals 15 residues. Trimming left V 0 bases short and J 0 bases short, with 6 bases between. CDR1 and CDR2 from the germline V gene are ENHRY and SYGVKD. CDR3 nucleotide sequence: TGTGCCATCAGTGAGTCGAACTTAGCCAAAAACATTCAGTACTTC. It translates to CAISESNLAKNIQYF.

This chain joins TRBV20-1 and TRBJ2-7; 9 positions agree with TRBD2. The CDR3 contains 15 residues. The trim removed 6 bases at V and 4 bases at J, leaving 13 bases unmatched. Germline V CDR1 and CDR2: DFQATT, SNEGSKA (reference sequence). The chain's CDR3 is CSASGRGGFSYEQYF. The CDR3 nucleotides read TGCAGTGCCAGCGGGCGGGGGGGGTTCAGTTACGAGCAGTACTTC.

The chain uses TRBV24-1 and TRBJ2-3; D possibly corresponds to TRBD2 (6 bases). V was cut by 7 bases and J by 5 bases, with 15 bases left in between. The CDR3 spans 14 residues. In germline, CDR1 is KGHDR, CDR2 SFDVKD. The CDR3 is CATSSAGLVDTQYF. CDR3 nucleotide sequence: TGTGCCACCAGCTCCGCGGGGCTGGTAGATACGCAGTATTTT.

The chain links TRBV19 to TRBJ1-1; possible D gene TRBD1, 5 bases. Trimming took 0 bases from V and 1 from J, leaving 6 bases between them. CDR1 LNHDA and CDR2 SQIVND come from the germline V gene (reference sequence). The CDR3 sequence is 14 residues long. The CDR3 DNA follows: TGTGCCAGTAGTATAGAAGACAGGAACACTGAAGCTTTCTTT. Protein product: CASSIEDRNTEAFF.

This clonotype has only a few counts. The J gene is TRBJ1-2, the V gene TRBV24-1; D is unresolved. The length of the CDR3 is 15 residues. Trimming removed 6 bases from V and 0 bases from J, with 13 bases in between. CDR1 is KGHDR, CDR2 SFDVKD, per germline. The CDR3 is CATSTGRGTNYGYTF. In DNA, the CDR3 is TGTGCCACCAGTACCGGCCGGGGTACTAACTATGGCTACACCTTC.

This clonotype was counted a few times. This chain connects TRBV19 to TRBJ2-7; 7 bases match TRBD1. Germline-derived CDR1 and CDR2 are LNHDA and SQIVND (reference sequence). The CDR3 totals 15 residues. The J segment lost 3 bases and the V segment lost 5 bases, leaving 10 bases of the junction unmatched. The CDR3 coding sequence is TGTGCCAGTAGTGTGACAGGGTCGGTAAGCTACGAGCAGTACTTC. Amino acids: CASSVTGSVSYEQYF.

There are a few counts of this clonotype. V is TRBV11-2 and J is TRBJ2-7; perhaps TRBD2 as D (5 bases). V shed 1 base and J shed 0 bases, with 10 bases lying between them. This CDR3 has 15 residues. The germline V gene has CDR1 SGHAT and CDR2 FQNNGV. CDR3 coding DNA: TGTGCCAGCAGCTTAGCGTGGGAGAGCTCCTACGAGCAGTACTTC. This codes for CASSLAWESSYEQYF.

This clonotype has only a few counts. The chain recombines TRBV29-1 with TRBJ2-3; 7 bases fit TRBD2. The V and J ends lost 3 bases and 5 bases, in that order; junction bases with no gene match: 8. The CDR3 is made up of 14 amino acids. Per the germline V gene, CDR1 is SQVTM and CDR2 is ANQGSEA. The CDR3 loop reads CSVETAGQGDTQYF. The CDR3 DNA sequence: TGCAGCGTTGAGACAGCGGGGCAGGGAGATACGCAGTATTTT.

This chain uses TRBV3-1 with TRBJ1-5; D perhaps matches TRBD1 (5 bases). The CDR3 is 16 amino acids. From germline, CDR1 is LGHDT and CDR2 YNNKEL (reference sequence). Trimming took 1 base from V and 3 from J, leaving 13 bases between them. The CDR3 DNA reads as TGTGCCAGCAGCCAAGGGACCGACAGTCTCAATCAGCCCCAGCATTTT. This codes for CASSQGTDSLNQPQHF.

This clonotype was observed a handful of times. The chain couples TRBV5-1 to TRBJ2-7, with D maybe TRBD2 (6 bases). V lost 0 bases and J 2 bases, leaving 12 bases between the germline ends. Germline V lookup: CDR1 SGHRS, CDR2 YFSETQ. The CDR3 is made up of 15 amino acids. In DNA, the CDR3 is TGCGCCAGCAGCTTGGTGGAGGGAACAGCCTACGAGCAGTACTTC. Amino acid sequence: CASSLVEGTAYEQYF.

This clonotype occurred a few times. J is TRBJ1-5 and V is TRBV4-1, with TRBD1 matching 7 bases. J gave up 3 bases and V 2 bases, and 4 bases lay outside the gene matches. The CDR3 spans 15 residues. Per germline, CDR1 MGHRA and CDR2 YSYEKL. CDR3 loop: CASSQPQGNNQPQHF. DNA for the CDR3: TGCGCCAGCAGCCAACCACAGGGGAACAATCAGCCCCAGCATTTT.

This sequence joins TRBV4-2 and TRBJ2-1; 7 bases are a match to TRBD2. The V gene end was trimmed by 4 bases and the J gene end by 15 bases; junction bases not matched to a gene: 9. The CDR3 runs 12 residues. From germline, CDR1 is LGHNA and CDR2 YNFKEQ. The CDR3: CASSLPSGAGFF. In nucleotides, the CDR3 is TGTGCCAGCAGCCTCCCCAGCGGGGCGGGGTTCTTC.

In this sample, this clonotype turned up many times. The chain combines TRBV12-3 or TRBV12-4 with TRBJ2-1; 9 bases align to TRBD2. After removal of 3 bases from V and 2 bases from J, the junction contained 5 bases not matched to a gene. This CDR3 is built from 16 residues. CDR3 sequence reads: CASSFEAGGPYNEQFF. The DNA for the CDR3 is TGTGCCAGCAGTTTTGAGGCGGGGGGGCCCTACAATGAGCAGTTCTTC.

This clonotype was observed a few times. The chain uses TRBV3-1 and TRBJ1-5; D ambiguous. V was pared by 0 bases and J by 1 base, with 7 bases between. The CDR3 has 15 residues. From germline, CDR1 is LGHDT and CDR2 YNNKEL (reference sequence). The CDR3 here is CASSQDIGSNQPQHF. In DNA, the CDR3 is TGTGCCAGCAGCCAAGATATTGGGAGCAATCAGCCCCAGCATTTT.

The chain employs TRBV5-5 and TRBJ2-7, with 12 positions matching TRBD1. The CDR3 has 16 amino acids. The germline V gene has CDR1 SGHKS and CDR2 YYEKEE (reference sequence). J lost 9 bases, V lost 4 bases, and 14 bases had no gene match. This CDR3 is CASSPNLGTGGAGQYF. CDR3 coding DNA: TGTGCCAGCAGCCCAAACCTAGGGACAGGGGGCGCCGGGCAGTACTTC.

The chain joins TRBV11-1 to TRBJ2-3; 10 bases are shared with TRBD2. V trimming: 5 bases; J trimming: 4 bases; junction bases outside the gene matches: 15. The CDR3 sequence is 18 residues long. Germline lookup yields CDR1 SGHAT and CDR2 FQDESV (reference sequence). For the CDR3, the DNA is TGTGCCAGCAGCCCCACAACGACTAGCGGGTTAAGGTCAGATACGCAGTATTTT. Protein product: CASSPTTTSGLRSDTQYF.

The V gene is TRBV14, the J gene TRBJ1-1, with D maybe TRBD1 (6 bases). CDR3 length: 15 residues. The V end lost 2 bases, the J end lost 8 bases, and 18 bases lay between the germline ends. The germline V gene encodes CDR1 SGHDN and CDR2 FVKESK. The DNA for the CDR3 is TGTGCCAGCAGCCAATTGGGTGAGACAGGAGGAGAAGCTTTCTTT. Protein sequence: CASSQLGETGGEAFF.

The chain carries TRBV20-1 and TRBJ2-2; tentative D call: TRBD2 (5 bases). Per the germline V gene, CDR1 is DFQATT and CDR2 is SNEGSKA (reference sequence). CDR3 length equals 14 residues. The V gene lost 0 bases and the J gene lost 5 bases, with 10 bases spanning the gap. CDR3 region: CSARDLRGTGELFF. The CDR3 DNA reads TGCAGTGCTAGAGATCTTCGGGGTACCGGGGAGCTGTTTTTT.

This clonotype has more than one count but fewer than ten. Written as DNA, the CDR3 is TGTGCCAGCAGCCCGGCCGGGTCCGGGGAGCTGTTTTTT. Residues: CASSPAGSGELFF. This chain links TRBV7-9 with TRBJ2-2; D call uncertain. V lost 5 bases, J lost 6 bases, and 10 bases lay in between. In germline, CDR1 is SEHNR, CDR2 FQNEAQ (reference sequence). CDR3 length: 13 residues.